Given below is one T cell receptor beta chain in context. No antigen is known for it. The record has no base qualities; no much larger clone is one base away. The germline V gene yields MNHEY for CDR1 and SVGEGT for CDR2. V and J are trimmed by 4 bases and 8 bases, and the gene matches miss 11 bases of the junction. Its CDR3 holds 15 amino acids, cysteine through phenylalanine. Only CDR3 DNA remains: 45 bases, in frame from the first base. The sample belongs to a study of human T cells and chemical hapten exposure (dated by TCRdb to the early 2020s). Background for the entire study: For sensitization, 2% DPC in acetone was applied to a 2 cm by 2 cm area of upper inner arm skin. Patch testing on the upper back used Finn chambers containing 0.01% DPC, with scoring done after 6 days according to International Contact Dermatitis Research Group standards. Blood was sampled from patients pre-sensitization (week 0) and at 2, 6 and about 24 weeks after DPC sensitization. Libraries were pooled for sequencing, and per-sample TCR yields varied mainly because of small differences in library volumes within the pool. Alopecia areata with under or over 50% scalp involvement, alopecia totalis and alopecia universalis were represented in the patient cohort, which was mostly female. Weekly therapeutic DPC doses were additionally applied to the scalp of patients throughout the roughly 23-week study period. This study followed changes in the peripheral blood TCR repertoire in vivo during primary and secondary sensitization of alopecia patients to the hapten diphenylcyclopropenone (DPC). For TCR sequencing, blood came from approximately 29 alopecia patients at anywhere from one to four time points (pre-sensitization, 2, 6 and 24 weeks).

Receptor amplification or capture employed RACE. This sample was sequenced with a NextSeq 500. Library preparation attached unique molecular identifiers to individual cDNA molecules for quantitative, reproducible TCR counting. Each blood RNA sample was used to sequence both TCR alpha and TCR beta chains. For the original study's pipeline: The median number of TCRs per sample was over 95,000, ranging from roughly 23,224 to 690,600. V, J and CDR3 annotation of the TCR reads was performed with the Decombinator software suite. To make PS versus PT1 abundance plots, every sample was subsampled to the same number of TCRs (28,000). TCRs were defined as expanded if absent before sensitization and observed at least eight times at the 2-week time point. Starting from the raw public reads, TCRdb applied fastp trimming at Q25, assembled clones with MiXCR and retained in-frame beta chains. Here each entry gathers all rows of one CDR3 protein and keeps the most common genes and DNA. In this record, the V and J calls reflect TCRdb's handling and not the investigators' own analysis. A total of 85,000 to 100,000 distinct CDR3 sequences appear in this sample, around a quarter of them only once. The top ten clonotypes cover 10% of the sample.

The sample's time point label, in plain terms: patch test 3, about 24 weeks after DPC sensitization. Explained via the paper, the treatment or condition label denotes: therapeutic diphenylcyclopropenone sensitization with weekly scalp DPC. At every patch-test visit, the blood draw took place before the patch test was put on. Patients were eligible if aged 18 to 70, diagnosed with alopecia and judged suitable for DPC therapy, and pregnant patients were excluded. Total RNA was isolated from unfractionated whole blood collected in Tempus Blood RNA tubes. Overall study outcomes, separate from this receptor: Expanded TCRs formed significantly more large CDR3 similarity clusters than pre-sensitization or healthy control sets, consistent with antigen-driven responses. The number of TCRs above 1 in 1000 frequency did not change with DPC sensitization; there was no evidence of global repertoire structure alterations. A positive correlation was found between the number of PT1 expanded TCRs and patch test score, with significance reached at thresholds 8, 16 and 32 but not 4. Because every patient had alopecia, a presumed autoimmune disease, the patients' immune response might differ from that of healthy individuals. After repeated subsampling, changes were observed in the strength of the expansion versus patch-test correlation and in the threshold at which the correlation became significant.

The sample was whole blood, taken in connection with sensitization to the hapten diphenylcyclopropenone (DPC). The chain was built from TRBV6-2 or TRBV6-3 and TRBJ2-1, with 7 central nucleotides matching TRBD1. The TCR comes from a man aged 35 to 55 with alopecia areata. Some clones in this sample may be carry-over from other donors' samples. Here the CDR3 is given as CASSFMAGGIDEQFF. The sequenced DNA is TGTGCCAGCAGTTTTATGGCAGGGGGAATCGATGAGCAGTTCTTC.